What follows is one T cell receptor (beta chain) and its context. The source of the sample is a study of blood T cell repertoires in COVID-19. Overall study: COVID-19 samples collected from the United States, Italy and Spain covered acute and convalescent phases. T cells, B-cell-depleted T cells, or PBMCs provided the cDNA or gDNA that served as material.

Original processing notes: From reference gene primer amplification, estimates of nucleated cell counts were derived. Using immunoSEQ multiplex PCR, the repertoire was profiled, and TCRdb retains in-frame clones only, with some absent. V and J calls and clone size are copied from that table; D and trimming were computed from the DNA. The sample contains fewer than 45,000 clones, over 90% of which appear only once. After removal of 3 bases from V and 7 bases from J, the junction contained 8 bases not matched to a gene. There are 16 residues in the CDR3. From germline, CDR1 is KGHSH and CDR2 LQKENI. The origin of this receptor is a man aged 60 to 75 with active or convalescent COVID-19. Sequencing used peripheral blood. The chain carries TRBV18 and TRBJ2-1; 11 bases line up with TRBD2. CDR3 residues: CASSPSTSGVGNEQFF. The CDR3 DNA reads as TGTGCCAGCTCACCCTCGACTAGCGGGGTGGGGAATGAGCAGTTCTTC.